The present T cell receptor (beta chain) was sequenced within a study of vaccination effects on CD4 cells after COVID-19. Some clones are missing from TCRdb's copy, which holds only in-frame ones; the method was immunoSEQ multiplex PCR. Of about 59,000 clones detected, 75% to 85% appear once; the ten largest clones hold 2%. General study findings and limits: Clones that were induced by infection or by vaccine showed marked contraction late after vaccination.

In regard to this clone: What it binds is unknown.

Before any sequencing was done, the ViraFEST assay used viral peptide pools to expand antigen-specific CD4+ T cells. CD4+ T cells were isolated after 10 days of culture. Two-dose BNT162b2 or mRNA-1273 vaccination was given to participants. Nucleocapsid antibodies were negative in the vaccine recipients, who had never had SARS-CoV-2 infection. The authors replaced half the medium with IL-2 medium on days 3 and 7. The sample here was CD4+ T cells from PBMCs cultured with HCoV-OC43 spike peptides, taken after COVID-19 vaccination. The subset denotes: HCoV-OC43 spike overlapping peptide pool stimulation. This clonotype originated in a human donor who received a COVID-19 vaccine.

The CDR3 sequence: CASSKGRNEKLFF. The DNA of the CDR3 is TGTGCCAGCAGCAAAGGACGGAATGAAAAACTGTTTTTT. V and J are TRBV5-6 and TRBJ1-4; D not certain. The ends were cut back, 4 bases at V and 5 bases at J, with 9 bases in the middle. CDR1 is SGHDT, CDR2 YYEEEE, per germline. CDR3 size: 13 residues.